The 2 T cell receptor beta chains reported below all come from one sample, sequenced in a study of blood T cell repertoires in COVID-19 (dated by TCRdb to about 2020). The library was prepared using the immunoSEQ multiplex PCR assay. TCRdb mirrors the immuneACCESS table, restricted to in-frame sequences. Some clones are absent from its copies; in checked studies, under half trace to an unresolved V gene, and the reason for the others is unknown. A total of approximately 230,000 clones appear in this sample, 70% to 90% of them only once. The ten top clones hold about 6.7% of the sample. The sequenced sample was peripheral blood. The receptors originated from a woman in her 30s with COVID-19, enrolled during active disease.

The chain combines TRBV4-3 with TRBJ2-3, with 11 bases lining up with TRBD2. V lost 0 bases, J lost 7 bases, and 9 bases stayed unmatched. The CDR3 spans 17 residues. Germline lookup yields CDR1 LGHNA and CDR2 YSLEER. CDR3 DNA sequence: TGCGCCAGCAGCCAAGATTGGTCACTAGCGGGAGAGAATACGCAGTATTTT. Encoded protein: CASSQDWSLAGENTQYF.

J is TRBJ1-3 and V is TRBV7-2; D is unclear. The V gene lost 2 bases and the J gene lost 3 bases, with 23 bases spanning the gap. Germline CDR1 is SGHTA and CDR2 is FQGNSA. CDR3 length: 19 residues. The DNA for the CDR3 is TGTGCCAGCAGCTTATTGGGGTTGGCGGGCGCGGGAGGTGGAAACACCATATATTTT. It codes for CASSLLGLAGAGGGNTIYF. Complete variable domain (other parts from reference TRBV7-2 and TRBJ1-3): GAGVSQSPSNKVTEKGKDVELRCDPISGHTALYWYRQSLGQGLEFLIYFQGNSAPDKSGLPSDRFSAERTGGSVSTLTIQRTQQEDSAVYLCASSLLGLAGAGGGNTIYFGEGSWLTVV.